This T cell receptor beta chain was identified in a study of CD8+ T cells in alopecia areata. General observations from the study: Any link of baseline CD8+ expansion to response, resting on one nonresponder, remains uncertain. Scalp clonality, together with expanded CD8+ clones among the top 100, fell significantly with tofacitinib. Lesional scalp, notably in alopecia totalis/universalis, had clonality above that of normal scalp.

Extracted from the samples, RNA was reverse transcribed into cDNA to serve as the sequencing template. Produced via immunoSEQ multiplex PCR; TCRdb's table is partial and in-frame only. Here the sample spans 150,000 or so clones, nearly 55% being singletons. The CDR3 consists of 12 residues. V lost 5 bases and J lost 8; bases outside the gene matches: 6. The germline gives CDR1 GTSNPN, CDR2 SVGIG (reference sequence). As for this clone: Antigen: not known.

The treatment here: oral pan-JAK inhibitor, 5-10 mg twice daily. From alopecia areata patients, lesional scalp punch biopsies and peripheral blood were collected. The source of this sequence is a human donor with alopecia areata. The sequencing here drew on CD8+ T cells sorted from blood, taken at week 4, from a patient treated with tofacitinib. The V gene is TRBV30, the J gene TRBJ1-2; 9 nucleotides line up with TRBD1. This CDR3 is CAWYRGRQGYTF. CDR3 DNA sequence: TGTGCCTGGTACAGGGGGCGACAAGGCTACACCTTC. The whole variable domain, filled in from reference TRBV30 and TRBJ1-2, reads SQTIHQWPATLVQPVGSPLSLECTVEGTSNPNLYWYRQAAGRGLQLLFYSVGIGQISSEVPQNLSASRPQDRQFILSSKKLLLSDSGFYLCAWYRGRQGYTFGSGTRLTVV.